This T cell receptor beta chain originates from a study of OX40 agonist ivuxolimab in advanced cancers. Method: immunoSEQ multiplex PCR; TCRdb's copy keeps in-frame clones and lacks some. The sample has about 69,000 clones; roughly 92% are singletons. Germline V lookup: CDR1 SGHRS, CDR2 YFSETQ. This CDR3 has 18 amino acids. The V end lost 4 bases, the J end lost 2 bases, and 22 bases lay between the germline ends. The input for sequencing was CD4+ or CD8+ T cells sorted from blood, taken in a trial of the OX40 agonist ivuxolimab. This clonotype originated in an adult with an advanced solid tumor such as melanoma, head and neck, liver or kidney cancer. This sequence joins TRBV5-1 and TRBJ2-4; D uncertain. This chain's CDR3 is CASSLDPSGSVSKNIQYF. The CDR3 nucleotides read TGCGCCAGCAGCCTTGATCCTTCAGGCTCCGTATCCAAAAACATTCAGTACTTC. Drawing the rest from reference TRBV5-1 and TRBJ2-4, the complete variable domain is KAGVTQTPRYLIKTRGQQVTLSCSPISGHRSVSWYQQTPGQGLQFLFEYFSETQRNKGNFPGRFSGRQFSNSRSEMNVSTLELGDSALYLCASSLDPSGSVSKNIQYFGAGTRLSVL.